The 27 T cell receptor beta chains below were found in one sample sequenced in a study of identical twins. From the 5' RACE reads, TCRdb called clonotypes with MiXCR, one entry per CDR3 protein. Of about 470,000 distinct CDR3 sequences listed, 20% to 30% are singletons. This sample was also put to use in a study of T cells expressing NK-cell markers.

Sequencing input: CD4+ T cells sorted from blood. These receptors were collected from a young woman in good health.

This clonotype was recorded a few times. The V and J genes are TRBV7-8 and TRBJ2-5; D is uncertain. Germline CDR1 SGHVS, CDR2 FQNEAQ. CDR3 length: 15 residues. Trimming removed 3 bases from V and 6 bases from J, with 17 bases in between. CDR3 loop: CASSFSRVSLKTQYF. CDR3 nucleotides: TGTGCCAGCAGCTTTAGCCGGGTGTCGTTAAAGACCCAGTACTTC.

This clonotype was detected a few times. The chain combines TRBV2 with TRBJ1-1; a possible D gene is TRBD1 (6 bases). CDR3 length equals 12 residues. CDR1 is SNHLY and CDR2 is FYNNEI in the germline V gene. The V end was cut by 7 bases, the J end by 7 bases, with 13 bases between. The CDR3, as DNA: TGTGCCAGCAAATCGGACAGCCGTGAAGCTTTCTTT. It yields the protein CASKSDSREAFF.

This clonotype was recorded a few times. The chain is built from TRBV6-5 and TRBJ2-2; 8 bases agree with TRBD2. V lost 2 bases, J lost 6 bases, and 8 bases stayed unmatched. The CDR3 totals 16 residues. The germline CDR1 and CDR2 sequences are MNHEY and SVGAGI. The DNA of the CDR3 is TGTGCCAGCAGTTACCGGCCAGCGGGAGCGGCCGGGGAGCTGTTTTTT. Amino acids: CASSYRPAGAAGELFF.

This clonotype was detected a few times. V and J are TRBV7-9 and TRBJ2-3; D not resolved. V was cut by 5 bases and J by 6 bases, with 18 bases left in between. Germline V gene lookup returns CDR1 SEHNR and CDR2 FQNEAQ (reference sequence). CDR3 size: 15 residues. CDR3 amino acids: CASSKSGFEWDTQYF. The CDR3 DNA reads TGTGCCAGCAGCAAGTCCGGTTTCGAATGGGATACGCAGTATTTT.

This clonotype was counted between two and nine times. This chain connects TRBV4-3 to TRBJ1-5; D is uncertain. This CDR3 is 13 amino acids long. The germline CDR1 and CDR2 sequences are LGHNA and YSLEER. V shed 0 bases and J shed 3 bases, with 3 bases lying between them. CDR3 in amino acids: CASSQDANQPQHF. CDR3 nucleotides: TGCGCCAGCAGCCAAGACGCCAATCAGCCCCAGCATTTT.

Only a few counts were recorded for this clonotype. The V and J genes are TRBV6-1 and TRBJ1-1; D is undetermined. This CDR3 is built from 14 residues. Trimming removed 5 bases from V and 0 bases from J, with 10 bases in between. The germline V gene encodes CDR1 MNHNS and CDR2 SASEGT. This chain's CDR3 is CASSQQSLNTEAFF. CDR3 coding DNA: TGTGCCAGCAGTCAACAGAGCTTGAACACTGAAGCTTTCTTT.

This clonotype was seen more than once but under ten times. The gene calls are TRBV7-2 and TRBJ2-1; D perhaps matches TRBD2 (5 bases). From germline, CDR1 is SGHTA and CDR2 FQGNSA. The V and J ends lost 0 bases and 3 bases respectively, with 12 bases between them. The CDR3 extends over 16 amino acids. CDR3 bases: TGTGCCAGCAGCTTAGCATTCGCGGGTCTCTACAATGAGCAGTTCTTC. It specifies CASSLAFAGLYNEQFF.

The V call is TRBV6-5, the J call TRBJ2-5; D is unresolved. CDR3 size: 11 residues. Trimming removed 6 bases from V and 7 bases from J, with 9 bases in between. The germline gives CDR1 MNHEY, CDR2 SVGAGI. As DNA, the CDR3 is TGTGCCAGCAGAACTGTGTGGACCCAGTACTTC. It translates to CASRTVWTQYF.

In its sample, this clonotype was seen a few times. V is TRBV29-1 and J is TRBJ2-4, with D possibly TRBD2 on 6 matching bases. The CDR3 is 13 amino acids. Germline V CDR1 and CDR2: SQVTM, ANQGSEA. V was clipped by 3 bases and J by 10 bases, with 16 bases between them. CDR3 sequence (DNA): TGCAGCGTTGAGGGGGACTGGGGAGGAATTCAGTACTTC. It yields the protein CSVEGDWGGIQYF. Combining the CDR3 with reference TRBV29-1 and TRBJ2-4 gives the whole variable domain SAVISQKPSRDICQRGTSLTIQCQVDSQVTMMFWYRQQPGQSLTLIATANQGSEATYESGFVIDKFPISRPNLTFSTLTVSNMSPEDSSIYLCSVEGDWGGIQYFGAGTRLSVL.

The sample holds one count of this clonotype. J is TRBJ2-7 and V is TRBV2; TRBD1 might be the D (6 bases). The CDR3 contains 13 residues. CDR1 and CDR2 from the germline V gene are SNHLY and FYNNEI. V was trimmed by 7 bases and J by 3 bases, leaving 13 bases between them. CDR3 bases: TGTGCCAGCATACCCGACAGGAACTACGAGCAGTACTTC. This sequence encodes CASIPDRNYEQYF.

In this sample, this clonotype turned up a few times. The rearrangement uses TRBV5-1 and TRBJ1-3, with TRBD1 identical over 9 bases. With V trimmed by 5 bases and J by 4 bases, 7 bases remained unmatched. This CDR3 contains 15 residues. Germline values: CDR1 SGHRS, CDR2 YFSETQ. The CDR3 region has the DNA TGCGCCAGCAGTTCCCAGGGGACAGGGGGAAACACCATATATTTT. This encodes CASSSQGTGGNTIYF. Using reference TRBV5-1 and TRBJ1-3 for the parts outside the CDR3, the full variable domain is KAGVTQTPRYLIKTRGQQVTLSCSPISGHRSVSWYQQTPGQGLQFLFEYFSETQRNKGNFPGRFSGRQFSNSRSEMNVSTLELGDSALYLCASSSQGTGGNTIYFGEGSWLTVV.

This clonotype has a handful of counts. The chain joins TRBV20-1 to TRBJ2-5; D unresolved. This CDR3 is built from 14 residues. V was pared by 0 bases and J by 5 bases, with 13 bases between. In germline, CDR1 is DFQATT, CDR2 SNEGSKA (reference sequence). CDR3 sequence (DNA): TGCAGTGCTAGAGATCTACCCGCCGGGGAGACCCAGTACTTC. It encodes CSARDLPAGETQYF.

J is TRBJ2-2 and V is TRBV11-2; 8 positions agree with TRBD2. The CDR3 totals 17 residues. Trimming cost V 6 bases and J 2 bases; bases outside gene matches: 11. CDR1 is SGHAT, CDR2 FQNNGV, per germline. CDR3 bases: TGTGCCAGCAGGCGACCGGGAGGGGGTCTAAACACCGGGGAGCTGTTTTTT. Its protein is CASRRPGGGLNTGELFF.

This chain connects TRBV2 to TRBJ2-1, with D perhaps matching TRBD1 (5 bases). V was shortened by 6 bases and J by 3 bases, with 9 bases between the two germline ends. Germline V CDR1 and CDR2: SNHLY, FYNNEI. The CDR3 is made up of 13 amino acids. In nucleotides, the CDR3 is TGTGCCAGCAGCGGACAAATCTACAATGAGCAGTTCTTC. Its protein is CASSGQIYNEQFF.

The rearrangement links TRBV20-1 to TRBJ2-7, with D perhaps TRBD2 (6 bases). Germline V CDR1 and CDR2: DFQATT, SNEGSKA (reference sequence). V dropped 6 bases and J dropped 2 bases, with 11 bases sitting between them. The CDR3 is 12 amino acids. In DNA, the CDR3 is TGCAGTGCCGTGGAGGGGACCTACGAGCAGTACTTC. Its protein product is CSAVEGTYEQYF.

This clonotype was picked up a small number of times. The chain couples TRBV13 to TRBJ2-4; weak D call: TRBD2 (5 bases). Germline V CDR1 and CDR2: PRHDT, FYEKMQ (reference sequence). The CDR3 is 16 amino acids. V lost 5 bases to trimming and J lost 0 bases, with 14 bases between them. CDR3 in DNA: TGTGCCAGCAGCGCCTACCTCGGGGTAGCCAAAAACATTCAGTACTTC. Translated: CASSAYLGVAKNIQYF.

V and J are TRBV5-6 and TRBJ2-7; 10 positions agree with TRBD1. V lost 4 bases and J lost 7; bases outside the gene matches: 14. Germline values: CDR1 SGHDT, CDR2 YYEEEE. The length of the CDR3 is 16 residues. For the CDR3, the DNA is TGTGCCAGCAGCAGCCTGTTGGACAGGGGGAAGATGGAGCAGTACTTC. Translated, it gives CASSSLLDRGKMEQYF. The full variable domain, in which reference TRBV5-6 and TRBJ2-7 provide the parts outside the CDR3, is DAGVTQSPTHLIKTRGQQVTLRCSPKSGHDTVSWYQQALGQGPQFIFQYYEEEERQRGNFPDRFSGHQFPNYSSELNVNALLLGDSALYLCASSSLLDRGKMEQYFGPGTRLTVT.

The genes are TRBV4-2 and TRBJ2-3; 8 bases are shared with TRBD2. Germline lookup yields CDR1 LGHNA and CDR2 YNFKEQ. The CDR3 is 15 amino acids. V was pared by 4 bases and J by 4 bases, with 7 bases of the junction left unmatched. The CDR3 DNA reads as TGTGCCAGCAGCCCTGGGACTAGATTTGCAGATACGCAGTATTTT. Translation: CASSPGTRFADTQYF.

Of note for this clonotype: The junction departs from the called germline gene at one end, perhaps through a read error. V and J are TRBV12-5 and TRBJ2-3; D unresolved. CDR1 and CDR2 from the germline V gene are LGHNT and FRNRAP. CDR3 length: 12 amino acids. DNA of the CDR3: TGTGCTAGTGGTTTCGGCACCGATACGCAGTATTTT. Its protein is CASGFGTDTQYF.

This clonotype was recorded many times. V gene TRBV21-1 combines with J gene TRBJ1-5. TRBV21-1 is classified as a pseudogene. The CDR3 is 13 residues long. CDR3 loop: CASSEGREEPQHF. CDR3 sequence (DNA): TGTGCCAGCAGCGAAGGCCGTGAGGAGCCCCAGCATTTT.

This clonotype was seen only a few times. The CDR3 sequence: CASSFRGGRLNSPLHF. DNA of the CDR3: TGTGCCAGCAGTTTTAGGGGAGGGAGATTAAATTCACCCCTCCACTTT. This chain uses TRBV27 with TRBJ1-6; D might be TRBD1 (5 bases). This CDR3 region has 16 residues. Germline assignment: CDR1 MNHEY and CDR2 SMNVEV (reference sequence). Trimming took off 3 bases at V and 7 bases at J, with 16 bases between the two ends.

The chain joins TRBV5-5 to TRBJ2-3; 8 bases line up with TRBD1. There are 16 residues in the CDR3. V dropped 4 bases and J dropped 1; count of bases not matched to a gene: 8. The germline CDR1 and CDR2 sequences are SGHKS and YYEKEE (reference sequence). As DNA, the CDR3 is TGTGCCAGCAGCCCGGGGGCGGGACAGGGCACAGATACGCAGTATTTT. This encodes CASSPGAGQGTDTQYF.

The CDR3 DNA reads TGCGCCAGCAGCTTGGGGCTAGCGGGAGCTATCGATACGCAGTATTTT. Protein: CASSLGLAGAIDTQYF. The J gene is TRBJ2-3, the V gene TRBV5-1, with TRBD2 matching 10 bases. From germline, CDR1 is SGHRS and CDR2 YFSETQ. The CDR3 has 16 residues. V shed 0 bases and J 6 bases; nucleotides not matched to a gene: 7.

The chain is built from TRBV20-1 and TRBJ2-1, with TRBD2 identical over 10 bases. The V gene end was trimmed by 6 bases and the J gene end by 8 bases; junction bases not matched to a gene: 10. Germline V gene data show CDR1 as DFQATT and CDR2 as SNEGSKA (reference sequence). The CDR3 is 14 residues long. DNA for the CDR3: TGCAGTGCGCGGAGCGGGAGGGCCGGGTATGAGCAGTTCTTC. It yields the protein CSARSGRAGYEQFF.

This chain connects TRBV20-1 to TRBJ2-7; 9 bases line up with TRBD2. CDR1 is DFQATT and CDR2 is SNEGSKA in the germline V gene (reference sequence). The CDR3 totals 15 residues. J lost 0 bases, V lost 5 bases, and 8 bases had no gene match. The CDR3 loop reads CSASGTSTSSYEQYF. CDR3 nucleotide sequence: TGCAGTGCTTCTGGGACTAGCACGAGCTCCTACGAGCAGTACTTC.

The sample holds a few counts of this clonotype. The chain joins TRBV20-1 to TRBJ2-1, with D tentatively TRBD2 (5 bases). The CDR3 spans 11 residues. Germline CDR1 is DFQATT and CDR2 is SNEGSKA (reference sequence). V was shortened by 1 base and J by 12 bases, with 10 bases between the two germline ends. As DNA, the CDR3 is TGCAGTGCTAGAGTGCGGGTGGTGCAGTTCTTC. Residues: CSARVRVVQFF.

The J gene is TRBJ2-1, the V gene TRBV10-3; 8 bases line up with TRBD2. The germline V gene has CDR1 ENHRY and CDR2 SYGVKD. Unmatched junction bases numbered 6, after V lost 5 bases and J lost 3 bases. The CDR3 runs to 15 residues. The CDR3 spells CAISRREDVYNEQFF. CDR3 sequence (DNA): TGTGCCATCAGTCGGCGGGAGGACGTCTACAATGAGCAGTTCTTC.